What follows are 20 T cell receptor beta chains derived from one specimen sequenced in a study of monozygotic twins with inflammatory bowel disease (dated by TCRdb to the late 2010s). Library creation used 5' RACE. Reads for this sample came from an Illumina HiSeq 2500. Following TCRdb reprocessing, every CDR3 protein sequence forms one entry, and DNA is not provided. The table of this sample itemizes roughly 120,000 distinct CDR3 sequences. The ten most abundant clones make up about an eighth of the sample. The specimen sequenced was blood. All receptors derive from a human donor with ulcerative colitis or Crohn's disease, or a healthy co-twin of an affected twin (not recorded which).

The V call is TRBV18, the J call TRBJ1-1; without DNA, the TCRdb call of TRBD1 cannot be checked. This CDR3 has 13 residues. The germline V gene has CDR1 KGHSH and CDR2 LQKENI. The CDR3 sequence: CASSEGDDTEAFF. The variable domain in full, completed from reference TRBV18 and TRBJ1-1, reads NAGVMQNPRHLVRRRGQEARLRCSPMKGHSHVYWYRQLPEEGLKFMVYLQKENIIDESGMPKERFSAEFPKEGPSILRIQQVVRGDSAAYFCASSEGDDTEAFFGQGTRLTVV.

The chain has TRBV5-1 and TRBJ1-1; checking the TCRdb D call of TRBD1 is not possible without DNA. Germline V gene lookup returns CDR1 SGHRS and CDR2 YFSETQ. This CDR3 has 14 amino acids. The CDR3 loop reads CASSSTGGNTEAFF.

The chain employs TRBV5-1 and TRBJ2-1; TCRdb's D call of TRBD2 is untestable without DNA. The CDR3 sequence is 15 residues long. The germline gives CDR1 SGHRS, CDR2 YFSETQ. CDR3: CASSLGAGGDNEQFF. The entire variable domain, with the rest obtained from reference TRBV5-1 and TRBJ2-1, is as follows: KAGVTQTPRYLIKTRGQQVTLSCSPISGHRSVSWYQQTPGQGLQFLFEYFSETQRNKGNFPGRFSGRQFSNSRSEMNVSTLELGDSALYLCASSLGAGGDNEQFFGPGTRLTVL.

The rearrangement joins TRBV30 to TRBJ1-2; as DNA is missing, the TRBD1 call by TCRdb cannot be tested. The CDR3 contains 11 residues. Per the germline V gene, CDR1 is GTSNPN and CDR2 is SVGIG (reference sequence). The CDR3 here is CAWSSGAGYTF.

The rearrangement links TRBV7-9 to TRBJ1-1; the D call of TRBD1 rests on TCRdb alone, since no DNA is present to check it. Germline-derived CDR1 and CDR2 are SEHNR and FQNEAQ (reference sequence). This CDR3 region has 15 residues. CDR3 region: CASSLDTMTGREAFF.

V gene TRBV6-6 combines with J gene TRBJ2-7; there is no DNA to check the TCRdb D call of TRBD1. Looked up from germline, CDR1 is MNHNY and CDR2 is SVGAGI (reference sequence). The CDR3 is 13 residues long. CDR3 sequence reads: CASSYDRLVEQYF.

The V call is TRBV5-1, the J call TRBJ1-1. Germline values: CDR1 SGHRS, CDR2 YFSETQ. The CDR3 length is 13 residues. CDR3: CASSRPPNTEAFF.

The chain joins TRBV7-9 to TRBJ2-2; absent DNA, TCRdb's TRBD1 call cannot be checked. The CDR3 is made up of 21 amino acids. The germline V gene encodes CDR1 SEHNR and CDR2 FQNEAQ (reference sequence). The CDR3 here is CASSLRYSGGVRASNTGELFF. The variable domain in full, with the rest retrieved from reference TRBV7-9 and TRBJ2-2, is DTGVSQNPRHKITKRGQNVTFRCDPISEHNRLYWYRQTLGQGPEFLTYFQNEAQLEKSRLLSDRFSAERPKGSFSTLEIQRTEQGDSAMYLCASSLRYSGGVRASNTGELFFGEGSRLTVL.

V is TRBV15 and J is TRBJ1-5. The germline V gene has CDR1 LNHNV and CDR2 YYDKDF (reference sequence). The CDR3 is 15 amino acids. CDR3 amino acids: CATSSSPVGNQPQHF.

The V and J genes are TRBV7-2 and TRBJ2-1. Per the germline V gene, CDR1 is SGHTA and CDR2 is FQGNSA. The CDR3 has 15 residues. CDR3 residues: CASSRSGRAYNEQFF.

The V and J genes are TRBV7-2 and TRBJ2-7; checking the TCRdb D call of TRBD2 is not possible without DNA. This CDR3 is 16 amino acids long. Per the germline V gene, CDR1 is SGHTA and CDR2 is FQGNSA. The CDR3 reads CASSPDWTSGGYEQYF.

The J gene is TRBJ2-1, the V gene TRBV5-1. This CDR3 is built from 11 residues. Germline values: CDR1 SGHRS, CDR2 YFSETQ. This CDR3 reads CASSLYNEQFF.

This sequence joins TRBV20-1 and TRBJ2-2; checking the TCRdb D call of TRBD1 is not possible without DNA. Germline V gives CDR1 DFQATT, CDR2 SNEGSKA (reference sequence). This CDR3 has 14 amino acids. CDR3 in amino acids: CSARGGDNTGELFF.

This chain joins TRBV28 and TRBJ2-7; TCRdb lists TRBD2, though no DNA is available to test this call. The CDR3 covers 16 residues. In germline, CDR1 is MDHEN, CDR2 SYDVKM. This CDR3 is CASSLPVGHSVYEQYF.

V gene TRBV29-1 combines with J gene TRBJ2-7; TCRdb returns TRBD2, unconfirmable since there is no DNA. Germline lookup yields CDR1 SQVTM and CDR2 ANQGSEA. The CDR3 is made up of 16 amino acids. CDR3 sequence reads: CSVAFRAAGPTYEQYF.

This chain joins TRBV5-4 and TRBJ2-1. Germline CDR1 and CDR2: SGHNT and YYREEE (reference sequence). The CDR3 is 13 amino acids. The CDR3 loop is CASSSDSYNEQFF.

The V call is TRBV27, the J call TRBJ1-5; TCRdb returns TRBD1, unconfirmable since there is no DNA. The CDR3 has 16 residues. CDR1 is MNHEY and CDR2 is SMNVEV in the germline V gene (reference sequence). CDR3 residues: CASSFGPGQGNQPQHF.

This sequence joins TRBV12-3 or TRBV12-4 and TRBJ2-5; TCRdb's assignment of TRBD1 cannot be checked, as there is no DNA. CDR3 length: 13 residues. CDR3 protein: CASSWDRGETQYF.

The CDR3 loop reads CSVVDSLETFYEQYF. The chain couples TRBV29-1 to TRBJ2-7. Germline loops: CDR1 SQVTM, CDR2 ANQGSEA. The CDR3 loop spans 15 amino acids.

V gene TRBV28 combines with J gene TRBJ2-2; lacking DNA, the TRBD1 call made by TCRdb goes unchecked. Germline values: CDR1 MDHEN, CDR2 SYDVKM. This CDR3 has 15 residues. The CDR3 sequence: CAVDSREANTGELFF. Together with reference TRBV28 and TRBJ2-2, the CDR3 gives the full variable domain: DVKVTQSSRYLVKRTGEKVFLECVQDMDHENMFWYRQDPGLGLRLIYFSYDVKMKEKGDIPEGYSVSREKKERFSLILESASTNQTSMYLCAVDSREANTGELFFGEGSRLTVL.